Reported below is one T cell receptor (beta chain). Its target antigen remains unknown. No qualities accompany the bases; no much larger clone lies one base away. Distinct nucleotide sequences in the sample also encode this CDR3. The sample comes from a study of shared clonotypes between healthy human individuals (dated by TCRdb to the early 2020s). Regarding the research as a whole: The cohort comprised a couple of women and a few men aged 18 to 49 years. For each donor, three plates each were used for CD4 naive and CD4 memory, two plates were used for CD8 naive, and one plate was used for CD8 memory. The study deeply sequenced blood TCR repertoires of 5 or 6 healthy adults to estimate repertoire size and the extent of clonotype sharing between individuals. Different laboratories and diverse techniques were used to prepare libraries and sequence TCR repertoires, to increase sequencing depth and limit assay-specific biases. Each donor's leukapheresis produced roughly between roughly 0.85 and 10 billion PBMCs. Study-level results and caveats: Naive subsets generally had larger estimated clonotype richness than memory subsets did. Sharing across several donors was observed for approximately 5% of naive CD4, over 3% of naive CD8, over 2% of memory CD4, and around 0.4% of memory CD8 clonotypes. Because the study included a small number of donors, the genetic and exposure-history diversity represented was limited. Sampling was restricted to blood, and TCR repertoires in tissue are likely to differ from TCR repertoires in blood. Pairwise subsampling indicated that sequencing depth was expected to affect the degree of clonotype sharing among donors. Clonotypes shared by all four sorted-subset donors showed higher generation probabilities than non-shared clonotypes. Even with the large sequencing depth, rarefaction of the sorted-subset datasets indicated that sequencing was incomplete.

Using the deep immunoSEQ assay, TCR CDR3 regions were amplified from genomic DNA by multiplex PCR. Extracted genomic DNA from each cell subset was spread evenly across all wells of several immunoSEQ 96-well plates, with each plate serving as a replicate. For sorted subsets, approximately 200 ng of genomic DNA, equivalent to 30,000 or so T cell genomes, went into each replicate PCR. The purified libraries were quantified using a Qubit 3.0 fluorometer, sized with a Bioanalyzer 2100, and then quantified again using the KAPA Library Quantification kit. Each immunoSEQ 96-well plate was sequenced on its own single-read 150-cycle Illumina NextSeq 550 flow cell. Concerning the study's data processing: Because the immunoSEQ output included only junctional sequences and no quality scores, the filtering could not be the same as the filtering used for full-length reads. To assign V/J genes and CDR3, sequences were annotated using PyIR, a Python wrapper for IgBLAST v1.9, with IMGT germline references. Reads with weak V/J assignments (E-value above 1e-6), missing CDR3, stop codons, out-of-frame junctions, or ambiguous translated residues were removed. V3J clonotypes were defined as sequences sharing the same inferred V gene, J gene, and CDR3 amino acid sequence. Percentage overlap between repertoires was computed as shared unique clonotypes divided by the size of the smaller repertoire. Three approaches were used to assess repertoire richness: RTK rarefaction, the Chao1 estimator, and Recon v2.1 estimates of unobserved clonotypes. OLGA was used to compute generation probabilities for all TCRbeta clonotypes that the gDNA method yielded from a few donors. TCRdb stores this immuneACCESS table with in-frame sequences only. Part of the clones is absent; in the studies checked, under half of the shortfall reflects unresolved V genes, and no reason is known for the rest. The V and J calls and clone size are taken from that table; D and trimming were inferred from the DNA. The sample table holds roughly 1.4 million clones, of which 97% to 99% were seen once. The ten largest make up approximately 0.4% of the sample.

Healthy HIV-negative adults with no recently reported acute infections or vaccinations were included as donors. All donors were Caucasian adults living in Nashville, Tennessee, USA. CD4+ T cells were enriched through magnetic negative selection, after which naive cells were positively selected on CD45RA and the remaining negative fraction served as the memory subset. Blood was obtained by leukapheresis, after which PBMCs were separated by Ficoll-Histopaque density gradient centrifugation and cryopreserved in liquid nitrogen vapor phase. Analytical flow cytometry was used to check the purity and quantity of every magnetically sorted T cell population. Each sorted fraction had its genomic DNA isolated and then quantified by UV absorbance on a Nanodrop 2000c. The CDR3 covers 11 residues, taking in both the cysteine and the phenylalanine. The sequence is cut down to CDR3 DNA, 33 bases in frame from base 1. The trim is 1 base for V and 5 bases for J, with a gap of 5 bases between the germline ends. CDR1 and CDR2, per the germline V gene, are SQVTM and ANQGSEA.

Input material: naive CD4+ T cells sorted from blood. In light of the paper, this sample's cell subset or site label describes: CD45RA+ positively selected. This clonotype was obtained from a man aged 30 to 45 in good health. The chain joins TRBV29-1 to TRBJ2-5, with the D segment identity uncertain. Here is the DNA: TGCAGCGTTGAAGTGAGGGAGACCCAGTACTTC. This translates into CSVEVRETQYF.